A selection of T cell receptor beta chains follows, all from one sample in a study of blood T cell repertoires in COVID-19. Some clones are missing from TCRdb's copy, which holds only in-frame ones; the method was immunoSEQ multiplex PCR. The sample lists over 200,000 clones, roughly 80% occurring once. Sequenced input: peripheral blood. The receptor set was obtained from a human donor in a cohort sampled during active COVID-19. Both conserved end residues are part of each CDR3. Each record gives: clone size, D gene, J gene, V gene, CDR3 protein, CDR3 DNA. The D gene is left open where the match is weak. The size of a clone is reported for some rows only, either as once, few or many, or as a class for expanded clones.

>.|.|TRBJ1-5|TRBV11-1
CASSSDRDQPQHF
TGTGCCAGCAGTTCCGACAGAGATCAGCCCCAGCATTTT
>.|TRBD1|TRBJ2-1|TRBV14
CASSRQGNEQFF
TGTGCCAGCAGTCGACAGGGCAATGAGCAGTTCTTC
>.|.|TRBJ1-5|TRBV27
CASSLLQGGNQPQHF
TGTGCCAGCAGTTTATTACAGGGAGGCAATCAGCCCCAGCATTTT
>once|.|TRBJ1-1|TRBV9
CASSVGSRGGNTEAFF
TGTGCCAGCAGCGTAGGGTCCCGGGGGGGGAACACTGAAGCTTTCTTT
>.|.|TRBJ2-7|TRBV7-2
CASSLTRTPTEQYF
TGTGCCAGCAGCTTAACTAGGACCCCCACTGAGCAGTACTTC
>.|.|TRBJ1-2|TRBV14
CASSQDRDYGYTF
TGTGCCAGCAGCCAAGATCGGGACTATGGCTACACCTTC
>.|.|TRBJ2-1|TRBV10-3
CAISEGRGQGTNNEQFF
TGTGCCATCAGTGAGGGACGTGGGCAGGGCACTAACAATGAGCAGTTCTTC
>.|.|TRBJ2-7|TRBV12-2
CASRPPLGAGPEQYF
TGTGCAAGTCGCCCCCCGCTCGGGGCGGGACCCGAGCAGTACTTC
>.|TRBD1|TRBJ1-1|TRBV19
CASGWGQEAFF
TGTGCCAGTGGTTGGGGACAGGAAGCTTTCTTT
>.|.|TRBJ1-2|TRBV3-1/TRBV3-2
CASSHRTVGNYGYTF
TGTGCCAGCAGCCACAGGACAGTCGGGAACTATGGCTACACCTTC
>.|TRBD1|TRBJ1-6|TRBV30
CASPGQRNNSPLHF
TGTGCCTCCCCGGGACAGAGAAATAATTCACCCCTCCACTTT
>.|TRBD1|TRBJ2-3|TRBV19
CASSGQGAWDTQYF
TGTGCCAGTAGCGGACAGGGGGCTTGGGATACGCAGTATTTT
>.|TRBD2|TRBJ2-3|TRBV6-2/TRBV6-3
CASSTTPEGSGRGRADTQYF
TGTGCCAGCAGTACTACCCCGGAGGGTAGCGGGAGAGGTAGGGCAGATACGCAGTATTTT
>.|.|TRBJ1-1|TRBV6-2/TRBV6-3
CASSPPRGYTEAFF
TGTGCCAGCAGCCCACCCCGGGGGTACACTGAAGCTTTCTTT
>.|.|TRBJ2-6|TRBV27
CAISSGANVLTF
TGTGCCATTAGCTCTGGGGCCAACGTCCTGACTTTC
>.|TRBD2|TRBJ2-1|TRBV10-3
CALPGLAGRDEQFF
TGTGCCCTCCCGGGACTAGCGGGACGGGATGAGCAGTTCTTC
>.|TRBD2|TRBJ2-7|TRBV19
CASRTRTDTYEQYF
TGTGCCAGCAGGACTAGGACGGATACCTACGAGCAGTACTTC
>.|TRBD1|TRBJ2-3|TRBV9
CASSVTVGQRRGTDTQYF
TGTGCCAGCAGCGTAACGGTGGGACAGAGAAGGGGCACAGATACGCAGTATTTT
>.|TRBD1|TRBJ1-2|TRBV6-5
CASSYGGQGLSGYTF
TGTGCCAGCAGTTACGGGGGACAGGGCCTGTCTGGCTACACCTTC
>.|.|TRBJ2-4|TRBV30
CAWSLFPGERDMNIQYF
TGTGCCTGGAGCTTATTTCCCGGGGAGAGGGATATGAACATTCAGTACTTC
>.|.|TRBJ1-6|TRBV6-6
CASLIQGGSPLHF
TGTGCCAGCCTGATACAGGGCGGTTCACCCCTCCACTTT
>.|TRBD2|TRBJ2-1|TRBV9
CASSVEGISGSSNEQFF
TGTGCCAGCAGCGTAGAGGGAATTAGCGGGAGTAGTAATGAGCAGTTCTTC
>.|TRBD2|TRBJ2-1|TRBV28
CASSTPGLGANEQFF
TGTGCCAGCAGCACTCCGGGACTAGGGGCCAATGAGCAGTTCTTC
>.|TRBD2|TRBJ2-7|TRBV9
CASSAASGRVYEQYF
TGTGCCAGCAGCGCAGCTAGCGGGAGGGTCTACGAGCAGTACTTC
>.|.|TRBJ2-7|TRBV27
CASSFQTLAVSSYEQYF
TGTGCCAGCAGTTTCCAAACTTTAGCGGTTAGCTCCTACGAGCAGTACTTC
>.|.|TRBJ1-5|TRBV18
CASSRGGNQPQHF
TGTGCCAGCTCACGAGGTGGCAATCAGCCCCAGCATTTT